These T cell receptor beta chains were read from a single sample in a study of identifying expanded T cells in peripheral blood. Repertoires were generated with immunoSEQ multiplex PCR, while TCRdb's copy carries only in-frame clones and drops some. The top ten clones hold approximately 3% of a sample with 120,000 or so clones, 75% to 90% of them seen once. The sample consisted of blood. These receptor sequences come from a person between 18 and 75 years old in good health. Both conserved end residues are part of each CDR3. The order of the fields is J gene, clone size, D gene, V gene, CDR3 DNA, CDR3 protein. A D gene is named only where the DNA matches it firmly. The size field is filled for only some rows; it gives once, few, many or a size class.

TRBJ1-2 | - | - | TRBV14 | TGTGCCAGCAGCCCCTCCCTTTTAAGTAGCTACACCTTC | CASSPSLLSSYTF
TRBJ1-2 | - | - | TRBV27 | TGTGCCTCCGGGAAGGCTAACTATGGCTACACCTTC | CASGKANYGYTF
TRBJ1-1 | - | - | TRBV10-3 | TGTGCCATCAGTCCGGGATTGAACACTGAAGCTTTCTTT | CAISPGLNTEAFF
TRBJ1-5 | - | - | TRBV2 | TGTGCCAGCAGTGACCAGGGGCTGCAGCCCCAGCATTTT | CASSDQGLQPQHF
TRBJ2-7 | - | - | TRBV27 | TGTGCCAGCAGTAGTACAGGGACCGTCTACGAGCAGTACTTC | CASSSTGTVYEQYF
TRBJ1-1 | - | - | TRBV5-6 | TGTGCCAGCAGCGTCTGGTGGGACACCGACACTGAAGCTTTCTTT | CASSVWWDTDTEAFF
TRBJ2-7 | - | TRBD2 | TRBV25-1 | TGTGCCAGCAGTGCGAGACTAGCGGGGGCCGAGCAGTACTTC | CASSARLAGAEQYF
TRBJ1-1 | few | - | TRBV30 | TGTGCCTGGAGTGTAACTCTAGCTGAAGCTTTCTTT | CAWSVTLAEAFF
TRBJ2-7 | - | - | TRBV27 | TGTGCCAGCAGTTTACCTTCCTCTCGCCTGCGACAGGCGGAAGACGAGCAGTACTTC | CASSLPSSRLRQAEDEQYF
TRBJ1-5 | - | - | TRBV6-5 | TGTGCCAGCAGTTACAGTTACCACAATCAGCCCCAGCATTTT | CASSYSYHNQPQHF
TRBJ1-2 | - | - | TRBV9 | TGTGCCAGCAGCGTAGCTACAGGGAGGACTCTCCCCGATGGCTACACCTTC | CASSVATGRTLPDGYTF
TRBJ1-5 | - | - | TRBV9 | TGTGCCAGCAGCGTAGGAGTCAATCAGCCCCAGCATTTT | CASSVGVNQPQHF
TRBJ2-7 | - | TRBD2 | TRBV6-6 | TGTGCCAGCACTAACCGCGGGGGGTATTTGTGGGAGCAGTACTTC | CASTNRGGYLWEQYF
TRBJ2-7 | - | - | TRBV5-6 | TGTGCCAGCAGCTTGCAAGGTTCAGTGCAGTACTTC | CASSLQGSVQYF
TRBJ2-6 | few | - | TRBV5-1 | TGCGCCAGCAGCTGGGGGGCTGGGGCCAACGTCCTGACTTTC | CASSWGAGANVLTF
TRBJ2-2 | - | - | TRBV5-4 | TGTGCCAGCAGCAGGGATTACGGCGGGGAGCTGTTTTTT | CASSRDYGGELFF
TRBJ1-2 | - | - | TRBV7-9 | TGTGCCAGCAGCCCCTCGGCAGGGATCCTCTATGGCTACACCTTC | CASSPSAGILYGYTF
TRBJ1-5 | - | - | TRBV19 | TGTGCCAGTAAAGGGGGACTCACAGCTAATCAGCCCCAGCATTTT | CASKGGLTANQPQHF
TRBJ2-7 | - | - | TRBV19 | TGTGCCAGTAGTATTGTCGAAGGGAACTACGAGCAGTACTTC | CASSIVEGNYEQYF
TRBJ1-5 | few | - | TRBV5-1 | TGCGCCAGCAGCTTGGCAGGGCTGCATCAGCCCCAGCATTTT | CASSLAGLHQPQHF
TRBJ2-3 | - | - | TRBV29-1 | TGCAGCGTTGTAGCAATGGTACCTGGCACAGATACGCAGTATTTT | CSVVAMVPGTDTQYF
TRBJ1-2 | many | TRBD1 | TRBV6-1 | TGTGCCAGCAGTGAAGAAGCCGGGACAGGGGATACCTATGGCTACACCTTC | CASSEEAGTGDTYGYTF
TRBJ1-2 | - | - | TRBV19 | TGTGCCAGTAGTATGGGGGGCGGCTACACCTTC | CASSMGGGYTF
TRBJ2-6 | - | - | TRBV13 | TGTGCCAGCAGCTTATTTGGGGTGGCTGGGGCCAACGTCCTGACTTTC | CASSLFGVAGANVLTF
TRBJ1-6 | - | - | TRBV6-5 | TGTGCCAGCACCGCGGGTGGGGGGTTTTCCTCACCCCTCCACTTT | CASTAGGGFSSPLHF
TRBJ2-7 | - | TRBD1 | TRBV7-9 | TGTGCCAGCAGCTTAGGACAGGGGGCCTACGAGCAGTACTTC | CASSLGQGAYEQYF
TRBJ2-5 | few | - | TRBV5-1 | TGCGCCAGCAGCTTTCAGGGAGCGGAGGAGACCCAGTACTTC | CASSFQGAEETQYF
TRBJ2-4 | once | - | TRBV6-1 | TGTGCCAGCAGTGAATGGCAAGGGATGGAAAACATTCAGTACTTC | CASSEWQGMENIQYF
TRBJ1-5 | - | - | TRBV4-3 | TGCGCCAGCAGCCCAGGTATGGCGCCAAATCAGCCCCAGCATTTT | CASSPGMAPNQPQHF
TRBJ1-4 | - | - | TRBV6-6 | TGTGCCAGCAGACCCACGACGTATGAAAAACTGTTTTTT | CASRPTTYEKLFF
TRBJ2-7 | - | TRBD1 | TRBV6-4 | TGTGCCAGCAGTGAACCGGACAGGGCCCCCTACGAGCAGTACTTC | CASSEPDRAPYEQYF
TRBJ2-7 | - | TRBD2 | TRBV6-6 | TGTGCCAGCAGTTATTCAAGGACTAGCAACGAGCAGTACTTC | CASSYSRTSNEQYF
TRBJ1-1 | - | - | TRBV9 | TGTGCCAGCAGCTTTACTGGGACGGAGAACACTGAAGCTTTCTTT | CASSFTGTENTEAFF
TRBJ2-2 | - | - | TRBV7-8 | TGTGCCAGCAGCTTAGTGGCAGGCAGGGGGGACACCGGGGAGCTGTTTTTT | CASSLVAGRGDTGELFF
TRBJ2-3 | - | TRBD2 | TRBV6-6 | TGTGCCAGCAGGGGGACTAGCGTGTCAGATACGCAGTATTTT | CASRGTSVSDTQYF
TRBJ1-6 | - | - | TRBV6-5 | TGTGCCAGCAGTTACGCGAGCCGCTCACCCCTCCACTTT | CASSYASRSPLHF
TRBJ2-7 | - | - | TRBV7-9 | TGTGCCAGCAGCTTAGGAGGGGGGAGTTCAAGGGAGCAGTACTTC | CASSLGGGSSREQYF
TRBJ1-1 | - | TRBD1 | TRBV18 | TGTGCCAGCTCACTTAGGACAGGGACGGTTGGTTGGGGTACTGAAGCTTTCTTT | CASSLRTGTVGWGTEAFF
TRBJ1-2 | - | - | TRBV5-6 | TGTGCCAGCAGCTGGTACGCATTAGGGATAAACTATGGCTACACCTTC | CASSWYALGINYGYTF
TRBJ1-2 | - | - | TRBV6-5 | TGTGCCAGCAGTTCCTCCGACTCCTATGGCTACACCTTC | CASSSSDSYGYTF
TRBJ1-6 | - | - | TRBV7-9 | TGTGCCAGCAGCGACCTGAATTCACCCCTCCACTTT | CASSDLNSPLHF
TRBJ1-1 | - | - | TRBV6-5 | TGTGCCAGCAGTTACCGGGCAGCGAACACTGAAGCTTTCTTT | CASSYRAANTEAFF
TRBJ1-1 | - | - | TRBV12-5 | TGTGCTAGTGGTTTAGGACAGAAAGCTTTCTTT | CASGLGQKAFF
TRBJ2-7 | - | TRBD1 | TRBV7-4 | TGTGCCAGCAGCTTAGTCCCTGAGGACAGGGTAGGGTATTACAGCAACTACGAGCAGTACTTC | CASSLVPEDRVGYYSNYEQYF